This T cell receptor (beta chain) was obtained from a study of blood T cell repertoires in COVID-19. Background on the study: COVID-19 samples, acute and convalescent, were from the United States, Italy and Spain. PBMCs, B-cell-depleted T cells, or T cells provided the cDNA or gDNA that made up the material.

Germline V CDR1 and CDR2: LGHDT, YNNKEL (reference sequence). CDR3 length: 13 amino acids. V dropped 8 bases and J dropped 1 base, with 9 bases sitting between them. Authors' processing steps: Amplifying reference gene primers gave estimates of nucleated cell counts. The protocol was immunoSEQ multiplex PCR, while the TCRdb copy is restricted to in-frame clones and leaves out a portion. V, J and clone size reflect that table, while D and trimming were determined from the DNA. The sample has 120,000 or so clones, 82% seen once. The chain combines TRBV3-1 (or the pseudogene TRBV3-2) with TRBJ1-5, with a tentative D call TRBD1 (5 bases). The sequencing input was peripheral blood. This receptor was obtained from a woman between 65 and 79 years old with acute or convalescent COVID-19. CDR3 region: CASGYRSNQPQHF. DNA for the CDR3: TGTGCCAGCGGATACAGGAGCAATCAGCCCCAGCATTTT.